The 28 T cell receptor beta chains reported below all come from one sample, sequenced in a study of cytomegalovirus exposure and HLA in healthy donors. 60 Vbeta and 13 Jbeta primers were used in PCR. The table came from immunoSEQ multiplex PCR; TCRdb's copy has only in-frame clones and leaves some out. The repertoire holds more than 95,000 clones, with 66% as singletons. Input material: PBMCs. These receptors all come from a woman aged 45-60 years in good health and CMV-seronegative.

The rearrangement joins TRBV28 to TRBJ2-4; maybe TRBD2 (6 bases). The germline V gene encodes CDR1 MDHEN and CDR2 SYDVKM. The CDR3 is made up of 15 amino acids. The V and J ends lost 3 bases and 0 bases respectively, with 9 bases between them. The CDR3 DNA reads as TGTGCCAGCAGTTTGGGAGGACTAGCCAAAAACATTCAGTACTTC. It specifies CASSLGGLAKNIQYF.

V is TRBV6-1 and J is TRBJ2-2, with 7 bases matching TRBD2. J gave up 5 bases and V 3 bases, and 6 bases lay outside the gene matches. The CDR3 is 15 residues long. Per the germline V gene, CDR1 is MNHNS and CDR2 is SASEGT. The CDR3 reads CASSDGLVVTGELFF. CDR3 DNA: TGTGCCAGCAGTGACGGACTAGTGGTAACCGGGGAGCTGTTTTTT.

The V gene is TRBV7-9, the J gene TRBJ2-5; tentative D call: TRBD1 (6 bases). The end of the DNA is better explained by TRBJ2-7, so the J call may be wrong. Germline V gene data show CDR1 as SEHNR and CDR2 as FQNEAQ (reference sequence). The CDR3 extends over 14 amino acids. The CDR3 loop is CASSLTGPSYEQYF. The CDR3 bases are TGTGCCAGCAGCCTCACAGGGCCCTCCTACGAGCAGTACTTC.

This chain joins TRBV18 and TRBJ2-3; 7 bases line up with TRBD2. This CDR3 has 15 residues. Trimming at V came to 1 base and at J to 2 bases, leaving 3 bases not matched to a gene. The germline gives CDR1 KGHSH, CDR2 LQKENI. CDR3 in DNA: TGTGCCAGCTCACCACTAGCGGGCCACACAGATACGCAGTATTTT. It is translated as CASSPLAGHTDTQYF.

The rearrangement uses TRBV18 and TRBJ1-1, with D tentatively TRBD1 (6 bases). Germline V lookup: CDR1 KGHSH, CDR2 LQKENI. Between the trimmed V and J ends, which lost 3 bases and 4 bases, there was a span of 15 bases. The CDR3 length is 15 residues. CDR3 amino acids: CASSPPSTGPTEAFF. CDR3 in DNA: TGTGCCAGCTCACCGCCAAGTACAGGGCCCACTGAAGCTTTCTTT.

The chain has TRBV6-5 and TRBJ1-1; D is undetermined. Trimming left V 2 bases short and J 7 bases short, with 17 bases between. CDR1 and CDR2 from the germline V gene are MNHEY and SVGAGI. The CDR3 spans 15 residues. CDR3 residues: CASSYTPATKDEAFF. DNA of the CDR3: TGTGCCAGCAGTTACACCCCAGCCACTAAAGATGAAGCTTTCTTT.

This clone has more than one count but fewer than ten. The chain uses TRBV12-5 and TRBJ1-6; 9 positions match TRBD1. This CDR3 comprises 15 residues. Per the germline V gene, CDR1 is LGHNT and CDR2 is FRNRAP. J lost 8 bases, V lost 5 bases, and 7 bases had no gene match. The CDR3 coding sequence is TGTGCTAGTGGTGTGGGACAGGGAGCCGATTCACCCCTCCACTTT. Translating it yields CASGVGQGADSPLHF. Together with reference TRBV12-5 and TRBJ1-6, the CDR3 gives the full variable domain: DARVTQTPRHKVTEMGQEVTMRCQPILGHNTVFWYRQTMMQGLELLAYFRNRAPLDDSGMPKDRFSAEMPDATLATLKIQPSEPRDSAVYFCASGVGQGADSPLHFGNGTRLTVT.

This clone showed up just once. The chain is built from TRBV7-9 and TRBJ1-2; D gene uncertain. The CDR3 is 13 residues long. Between the trimmed V and J ends, which lost 5 bases and 6 bases, there was a span of 13 bases. CDR1 and CDR2 from the germline V gene are SEHNR and FQNEAQ (reference sequence). The CDR3: CASSAEGSDGYTF. The CDR3 region has the DNA TGTGCCAGCAGCGCCGAGGGTAGTGATGGCTACACCTTC.

The rearrangement joins TRBV28 to TRBJ1-2, with D possibly matching TRBD1 (5 bases). Germline V gene sequence: CDR1 MDHEN, CDR2 SYDVKM. The CDR3 is 13 amino acids. Between the trimmed V and J ends, which lost 4 bases and 4 bases, there was a span of 10 bases. CDR3 nucleotides: TGTGCCAGCAGTTGGGGGAGGGGCTATGGCTACACCTTC. Its translation is CASSWGRGYGYTF.

The gene calls are TRBV27 and TRBJ2-7; D remains ambiguous. The V end was cut by 5 bases, the J end by 6 bases, with 11 bases between. The CDR3 extends over 12 amino acids. Germline assignment: CDR1 MNHEY and CDR2 SMNVEV (reference sequence). The CDR3, as DNA: TGTGCCAGCAGTAGCGTTCTCGGCGAGCAGTACTTC. This translates into CASSSVLGEQYF.

This sequence joins TRBV2 and TRBJ2-2; 7 nucleotides match TRBD1. The germline gives CDR1 SNHLY, CDR2 FYNNEI. With 7 bases clipped from V and 0 bases from J, the junction kept 14 bases outside the gene matches. This CDR3 region has 18 residues. The CDR3 DNA reads as TGTGCCAGCACCCACCCGGGACAGTTGATAGCGAACACCGGGGAGCTGTTTTTT. Translating gives CASTHPGQLIANTGELFF.

This clone was seen only once. V is TRBV5-4 and J is TRBJ2-7, with a weak D call TRBD1 (5 bases). CDR3 length: 15 amino acids. Germline CDR1 reads SGHNT; CDR2 reads YYREEE (reference sequence). Trimming removed 0 bases at V and 2 bases at J, with 12 bases between. The chain's CDR3 is CASSLDQGIPYEQYF. CDR3 in DNA: TGTGCCAGCAGCTTGGACCAGGGCATTCCCTACGAGCAGTACTTC.

The CDR3 sequence: CAGHATSGRYEQYF. In DNA, the CDR3 is TGTGCCGGCCATGCTACTAGCGGGAGGTACGAGCAGTACTTC. The chain combines TRBV28 with TRBJ2-7; 12 positions agree with TRBD2. The junction had 9 bases not matched to a gene; V was cut back by 11 bases and J by 4 bases. The CDR3 consists of 14 residues. Germline V gives CDR1 MDHEN, CDR2 SYDVKM.

For the CDR3, the DNA is TGTGCCAGCAGCTTAGGGCTAGAGGCACAAGAGACCCAGTACTTC. It encodes CASSLGLEAQETQYF. The chain links TRBV11-3 to TRBJ2-5; D is undetermined. V was trimmed by 1 base and J by 2 bases, leaving 11 bases between them. The CDR3 covers 15 residues. Germline CDR1 SGHNT, CDR2 YENEEA.

This clone showed up just a few times. This rearrangement joins TRBV9 to TRBJ1-2; the D is unclear. Deletions cut 3 bases from V and 6 bases from J, with 6 bases between. Per germline, CDR1 SGDLS and CDR2 YYNGEE. This CDR3 region has 11 residues. In nucleotides, the CDR3 is TGTGCCAGCAGCGAGGGAGATGGCTACACCTTC. This codes for CASSEGDGYTF.

This clone was observed a few times. The rearrangement uses TRBV2 and TRBJ1-1, with 9 bases aligning to TRBD1. V lost 9 bases to trimming and J lost 5 bases; unmatched junction nucleotides: 10. CDR3 length: 14 residues. In germline, CDR1 is SNHLY, CDR2 FYNNEI. Here the CDR3 reads CASKINRGPTEAFF. The CDR3 DNA is TGTGCCAGTAAGATCAACAGGGGGCCAACTGAAGCTTTCTTT.

The chain combines TRBV27 with TRBJ1-5, with TRBD1 identical over 7 bases. The CDR3 spans 12 residues. Germline V CDR1 and CDR2: MNHEY, SMNVEV (reference sequence). Trimming removed 8 bases from V and 7 bases from J; junction bases left unmatched: 5. CDR3 in DNA: TGTGCCAGCTGGACAGGACTGCAGCCCCAGCATTTT. Amino acids: CASWTGLQPQHF.

The V gene is TRBV7-2, the J gene TRBJ2-5; TRBD2 matches 8 bases. This CDR3 spans 18 amino acids. Germline V CDR1 and CDR2: SGHTA, FQGNSA. V lost 1 base, J lost 2 bases, and 12 bases stayed unmatched. The CDR3 sequence: CASSLVWATGGMQETQYF. The CDR3 nucleotides read TGTGCCAGCAGCTTAGTATGGGCCACGGGGGGGATGCAAGAGACCCAGTACTTC.

The chain couples TRBV6-6 to TRBJ1-1; 7 bases line up with TRBD1. Germline CDR1 MNHNY, CDR2 SVGAGI (reference sequence). The CDR3 has 13 amino acids. Germline trimming cut 6 bases from V and 4 bases from J; bases unmatched to any gene: 5. Here the CDR3 reads CASSFDRVTEAFF. The CDR3 DNA is TGTGCCAGCAGCTTTGACAGGGTCACTGAAGCTTTCTTT.

In this sample, this clone turned up a few times. The chain uses TRBV11-3 and TRBJ2-7; 10 nucleotides match TRBD2. CDR3 length: 15 amino acids. V lost 2 bases to trimming and J lost 1 base; unmatched junction nucleotides: 2. CDR1 is SGHNT, CDR2 YENEEA, per germline. CDR3 sequence: CASSLFSGRSYEQYF. For the CDR3, the DNA is TGTGCCAGCAGCTTATTTAGCGGGAGGTCCTACGAGCAGTACTTC. Complete variable domain (other parts from reference TRBV11-3 and TRBJ2-7): EAGVVQSPRYKIIEKKQPVAFWCNPISGHNTLYWYLQNLGQGPELLIRYENEEAVDDSQLPKDRFSAERLKGVDSTLKIQPAELGDSAVYLCASSLFSGRSYEQYFGPGTRLTVT.

The V gene is TRBV2, the J gene TRBJ1-3; no reliable D call. Trimming pared 7 bases from V and 5 bases from J, leaving 15 bases between. Germline V gene data show CDR1 as SNHLY and CDR2 as FYNNEI. The CDR3 is 14 amino acids. CDR3 DNA sequence: TGTGCCAGCAACGGGAGGGAGCTAAGAAACACCATATATTTT. This sequence encodes CASNGRELRNTIYF.

V gene TRBV6-6 combines with J gene TRBJ1-2; D possibly corresponds to TRBD1 (6 bases). V dropped 2 bases and J dropped 2 bases, with 12 bases sitting between them. The germline V gene encodes CDR1 MNHNY and CDR2 SVGAGI (reference sequence). The CDR3 loop spans 15 amino acids. The CDR3 here is CASSYAAGVNYGYTF. DNA of the CDR3: TGTGCCAGCAGTTACGCGGCAGGGGTCAACTATGGCTACACCTTC.

This clone was recorded a few times. This chain connects TRBV4-3 to TRBJ2-7; 9 bases fit TRBD2. V dropped 4 bases and J dropped 4; count of bases not matched to a gene: 8. CDR1 and CDR2 (germline): LGHNA, YSLEER. The CDR3 extends over 15 amino acids. The CDR3 DNA follows: TGCGCCAGCAGCCTAGAGAGGACTAGCGCTTACGAGCAGTACTTC. This codes for CASSLERTSAYEQYF.

The gene calls are TRBV6-5 and TRBJ2-3, with D maybe TRBD2 (5 bases). Trimming pared 4 bases from V and 6 bases from J, leaving 14 bases between. This CDR3 comprises 14 residues. Germline loops: CDR1 MNHEY, CDR2 SVGAGI. The CDR3 DNA sequence: TGTGCCAGCAGTTTGGCTAGCCCTCAGGATACGCAGTATTTT. Translation gives CASSLASPQDTQYF.

The chain carries TRBV5-1 and TRBJ2-1; maybe TRBD2 (6 bases). Deletions cut 0 bases from V and 3 bases from J, with 7 bases between. Germline V gene sequence: CDR1 SGHRS, CDR2 YFSETQ. This CDR3 has 14 amino acids. CDR3 sequence reads: CASSLGLDYNEQFF. The CDR3 nucleotides are TGCGCCAGCAGCTTGGGACTAGACTACAATGAGCAGTTCTTC.

The V and J genes are TRBV6-4 and TRBJ1-4; D not resolved. From germline, CDR1 is MRHNA and CDR2 SNTAGT. The CDR3 length is 13 residues. Trimming cost V 8 bases and J 5 bases, with 12 bases left between them. CDR3 region: CASPDWWNEKLFF. The CDR3 DNA is TGTGCCAGCCCGGACTGGTGGAATGAAAAACTGTTTTTT.

The V and J genes are TRBV11-3 and TRBJ2-7; 7 bases fit TRBD1. J was trimmed by 5 bases and V by 3 bases; bases with no gene match: 4. Germline assignment: CDR1 SGHNT and CDR2 YENEEA. The CDR3 loop spans 13 amino acids. The CDR3 DNA follows: TGTGCCAGCAGCTTGGCTGACAGGGACGAGCAGTACTTC. Translated, it gives CASSLADRDEQYF.

The CDR3 loop reads CASKRDFTQETQYF. The CDR3 nucleotides are TGTGCCAGTAAGAGGGACTTTACGCAAGAGACCCAGTACTTC. This chain uses TRBV19 with TRBJ2-5; the D gene is possibly TRBD2 (6 bases). Trimming left V 7 bases short and J 2 bases short, with 14 bases between. CDR1 is LNHDA, CDR2 SQIVND, per germline (reference sequence). This CDR3 has 14 residues.